This TCR beta chain was identified in a study of blood T cell repertoires in COVID-19. Study context: Nucleic acid was either cDNA or gDNA, and it came from T cells, B-cell-depleted T cells, or PBMCs.

The study recruited people aged about 18 to 95 years across approximately 24 US areas. Original methodology: Using reference gene primer amplification, nucleated cell counts were estimated. Sequencing used immunoSEQ multiplex PCR; TCRdb keeps in-frame clones, though not all of them. V and J calls and clone size are given by that table; D and trimming were obtained from the DNA. The data contain 150,000 to 200,000 clones, 85% to 90% of them singletons. The CDR3 spans 13 residues. The germline V gene encodes CDR1 ENHRY and CDR2 SYGVKD. V lost 5 bases, J lost 2 bases, and 7 bases lay in between. The rearrangement links TRBV10-3 to TRBJ1-5, with D hard to call. The sample consisted of PBMCs or T cells enriched from blood (not recorded which). The origin of this receptor is a woman in her thirties or forties in a cohort exposed to, infected with or recovered from COVID-19 (not recorded which). CDR3 coding DNA: TGTGCCATCAGTAGAGAACGCAATCAGCCCCAGCATTTT. It is translated as CAISRERNQPQHF.